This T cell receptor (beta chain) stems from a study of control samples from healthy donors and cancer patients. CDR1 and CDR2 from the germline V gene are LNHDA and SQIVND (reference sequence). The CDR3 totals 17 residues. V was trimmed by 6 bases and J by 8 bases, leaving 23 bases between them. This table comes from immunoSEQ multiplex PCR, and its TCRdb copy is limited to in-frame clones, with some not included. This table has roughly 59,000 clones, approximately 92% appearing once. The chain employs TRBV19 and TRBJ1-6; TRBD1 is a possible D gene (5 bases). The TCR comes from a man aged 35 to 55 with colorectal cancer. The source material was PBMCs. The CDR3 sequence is CASSPGRGAQRDSPLHF. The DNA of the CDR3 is TGTGCCAGTAGCCCCGGCAGAGGGGCGCAACGGGATTCACCCCTCCACTTT.